These 28 T cell receptor beta chains originate from one sample sequenced in a study of blood T cell repertoires in COVID-19 (dated by TCRdb to 2018 to 2021). To prepare the library, the immunoSEQ multiplex PCR assay was applied. Drawn from immuneACCESS, this table holds only the in-frame rearrangements with V and J called that TCRdb kept. Clones are partly lost; checked studies trace under half to an unresolved V gene and leave the rest unexplained. Here the sample has some 90,000 clones; roughly 83% occur a single time. Approximately 10% of the sample belongs to the ten largest clones. Input material: peripheral blood. All receptors come from a human donor in a cohort sampled during active COVID-19.

The rearrangement joins TRBV21-1 to TRBJ1-3. TRBV21-1 is reported as a pseudogene. There are 13 residues in the CDR3. CDR3 region: CASSKRSQNTIYF. Here the CDR3 DNA reads TGTGCCAGCAGCAAACGGTCCCAAAACACCATATATTTT.

The rearrangement links TRBV5-6 to TRBJ2-7; 10 nucleotides agree with TRBD2. The CDR3 extends over 16 amino acids. Germline V gene sequence: CDR1 SGHDT, CDR2 YYEEEE. After removal of 4 bases from V and 3 bases from J, the junction contained 10 bases not matched to a gene. CDR3 DNA: TGTGCCAGCAGCCTTTGGACTAGCGGAGAATACTACGAGCAGTACTTC. Its translation: CASSLWTSGEYYEQYF.

This clone was seen a handful of times. The chain employs TRBV18 and TRBJ1-1; 7 positions match TRBD1. The CDR3 spans 14 residues. The V segment lost 4 bases and the J segment 0 bases; nucleotides outside the gene matches: 2. Per the germline V gene, CDR1 is KGHSH and CDR2 is LQKENI. The CDR3 nucleotides are TGTGCCAGCTCACTAGGGACAGTGAACACTGAAGCTTTCTTT. This encodes CASSLGTVNTEAFF.

The chain joins TRBV5-1 to TRBJ1-1; D is possibly TRBD1 (5 bases). This CDR3 comprises 15 residues. The germline CDR1 and CDR2 sequences are SGHRS and YFSETQ. V was pared by 0 bases and J by 8 bases, with 17 bases between. The CDR3 here is CASSLASDGGIEAFF. The CDR3 DNA reads as TGCGCCAGCAGCTTGGCTTCTGACGGGGGTATAGAAGCTTTCTTT.

The rearrangement links TRBV5-1 to TRBJ2-1; D possibly corresponds to TRBD1 (5 bases). CDR1 is SGHRS and CDR2 is YFSETQ in the germline V gene. V lost 4 bases to trimming and J lost 1 base, with 15 bases between them. CDR3 length: 16 amino acids. CDR3: CASSPVTGRSYNEQFF. The CDR3 DNA sequence: TGCGCCAGCAGCCCCGTAACAGGCAGATCCTACAATGAGCAGTTCTTC.

V and J are TRBV9 and TRBJ2-7; 7 bases agree with TRBD1. There are 15 residues in the CDR3. V lost 2 bases and J lost 0; bases outside the gene matches: 5. Germline V lookup: CDR1 SGDLS, CDR2 YYNGEE. For the CDR3, the DNA is TGTGCCAGCAGCGTTAACCCAGGGGGCTCCTACGAGCAGTACTTC. Translating gives CASSVNPGGSYEQYF.

This clone appeared a few times. V is TRBV5-1 and J is TRBJ2-7, with 11 positions matching TRBD2. V lost 2 bases to trimming and J lost 4 bases; unmatched junction nucleotides: 14. Germline CDR1 reads SGHRS; CDR2 reads YFSETQ. This CDR3 has 18 residues. Written as DNA, the CDR3 is TGCGCCAGCAGCTTAACCTCCTTAGCGGGGGGGTCCGTTTACGAGCAGTACTTC. Its protein is CASSLTSLAGGSVYEQYF.

J is TRBJ2-7 and V is TRBV7-9; D perhaps matches TRBD2 (5 bases). V was pared by 3 bases and J by 2 bases, with 5 bases between. Germline V gene lookup returns CDR1 SEHNR and CDR2 FQNEAQ (reference sequence). The CDR3 extends over 12 amino acids. The CDR3: CASSFGAYEQYF. In DNA, the CDR3 is TGTGCCAGCAGCTTCGGGGCCTACGAGCAGTACTTC.

The count of this clone is one. CDR3 nucleotides: TGTGCCAGCGAAGGGGTTCCTCCTACCTACGAGCAGTACTTC. It specifies CASEGVPPTYEQYF. The chain employs TRBV28 and TRBJ2-7; D may be TRBD1 (5 bases). Looked up from germline, CDR1 is MDHEN and CDR2 is SYDVKM. V was pared by 8 bases and J by 2 bases, with 16 bases between. This CDR3 region has 14 residues.

The chain links TRBV6-5 to TRBJ1-2; 8 bases align to TRBD1. This CDR3 contains 15 residues. V dropped 2 bases and J dropped 4; count of bases not matched to a gene: 6. In germline, CDR1 is MNHEY, CDR2 SVGAGI. CDR3 nucleotide sequence: TGTGCCAGCAGTTACCCCGGACAGGGAATCTATGGCTACACCTTC. It specifies CASSYPGQGIYGYTF.

The CDR3 is CASSTKAGAPYEQYF. CDR3 DNA sequence: TGTGCCAGTAGTACAAAAGCGGGAGCCCCCTACGAGCAGTACTTC. The V and J genes are TRBV19 and TRBJ2-7; 8 bases map to TRBD2. The junction had 7 bases not matched to a gene; V was cut back by 4 bases and J by 2 bases. CDR1 is LNHDA, CDR2 SQIVND, per germline (reference sequence). The CDR3 loop spans 15 amino acids.

This chain uses TRBV5-1 with TRBJ2-3, with 8 positions matching TRBD2. Trimming at V came to 3 bases and at J to 3 bases, leaving 6 bases not matched to a gene. Germline V CDR1 and CDR2: SGHRS, YFSETQ. The CDR3 length is 15 residues. CDR3: CASSSFSGMTDTQYF. The CDR3 region has the DNA TGCGCCAGCAGCTCCTTTAGCGGGATGACAGATACGCAGTATTTT.

J is TRBJ2-1 and V is TRBV10-3; the match to TRBD1 covers 7 bases. CDR1 ENHRY and CDR2 SYGVKD come from the germline V gene. This CDR3 is built from 13 residues. J lost 5 bases, V lost 6 bases, and 4 bases had no gene match. Here the CDR3 reads CAISPTGDNEQFF. CDR3 nucleotides: TGTGCCATCAGCCCCACAGGGGACAATGAGCAGTTCTTC.

The genes are TRBV5-8 and TRBJ2-1; D perhaps matches TRBD2 (5 bases). Germline CDR1 and CDR2: SGHTS and YDEGEE. The V gene lost 0 bases and the J gene lost 4 bases, with 11 bases spanning the gap. CDR3 length equals 15 residues. The CDR3: CASSLAPGIYNEQFF. The CDR3 nucleotides are TGTGCCAGCAGCTTGGCCCCGGGAATTTACAATGAGCAGTTCTTC.

The CDR3 DNA is TGCGCCAGCGGAGACCATCCGGGACTAGCGGATCCCTCCCTTACCTACGAGCAGTACTTC. Translation: CASGDHPGLADPSLTYEQYF. The rearrangement links TRBV5-1 to TRBJ2-7; TRBD2 aligns across 11 bases. The V gene end was trimmed by 7 bases and the J gene end by 2 bases; junction bases not matched to a gene: 23. Germline values: CDR1 SGHRS, CDR2 YFSETQ. The CDR3 length is 20 residues. Full variable domain (remainder filled in from reference TRBV5-1 and TRBJ2-7): KAGVTQTPRYLIKTRGQQVTLSCSPISGHRSVSWYQQTPGQGLQFLFEYFSETQRNKGNFPGRFSGRQFSNSRSEMNVSTLELGDSALYLCASGDHPGLADPSLTYEQYFGPGTRLTVT.

The CDR3 sequence is CASSVIFDTTNEKLFF. In DNA, the CDR3 is TGTGCCAGCAGTGTTATTTTTGACACAACTAATGAAAAACTGTTTTTT. The chain recombines TRBV28 with TRBJ1-4; D unclear. V lost 5 bases to trimming and J lost 0 bases, with 13 bases between them. There are 16 residues in the CDR3. CDR1 MDHEN and CDR2 SYDVKM come from the germline V gene.

This chain links TRBV7-8 with TRBJ1-1; possible D gene TRBD1, 6 bases. This CDR3 is 15 amino acids long. V lost 7 bases to trimming and J lost 4 bases, with 19 bases between them. Per the germline V gene, CDR1 is SGHVS and CDR2 is FQNEAQ. The CDR3 here is CASTLNRVEGTEAFF. For the CDR3, the DNA is TGTGCCAGCACCCTAAACAGGGTTGAGGGCACTGAAGCTTTCTTT.

V gene TRBV4-3 combines with J gene TRBJ2-7; D possibly corresponds to TRBD1 (6 bases). CDR3 length: 15 amino acids. CDR1 and CDR2 from the germline V gene are LGHNA and YSLEER. V was cut by 0 bases and J by 4 bases, with 13 bases left in between. CDR3 nucleotide sequence: TGCGCCAGCAGCCAAGATTGGGGGCCGGATTACGAGCAGTACTTC. Translating gives CASSQDWGPDYEQYF.

V usage is TRBV18 and J usage is TRBJ1-1; 7 bases are a match to TRBD1. CDR1 KGHSH and CDR2 LQKENI come from the germline V gene. There are 15 residues in the CDR3. V lost 5 bases, J lost 0 bases, and 6 bases stayed unmatched. CDR3 DNA: TGTGCCAGCTCAGATTCGACAGGGATGAACACTGAAGCTTTCTTT. This gives the protein CASSDSTGMNTEAFF.

This clone was recorded a few times. The V call is TRBV27, the J call TRBJ1-2, with 8 bases aligning to TRBD1. Germline CDR1 and CDR2: MNHEY and SMNVEV (reference sequence). The trim removed 4 bases at V and 3 bases at J, leaving 4 bases unmatched. The CDR3 has 14 residues. CDR3 sequence reads: CASSWGTGHYGYTF. CDR3 nucleotide sequence: TGTGCCAGCAGTTGGGGGACAGGCCACTATGGCTACACCTTC.

The chain employs TRBV4-2 and TRBJ2-5; 14 bases agree with TRBD2. The germline V gene encodes CDR1 LGHNA and CDR2 YNFKEQ. This CDR3 is 18 amino acids long. J was trimmed by 4 bases and V by 0 bases; bases with no gene match: 7. CDR3 residues: CASSQEGRLAGGRETQYF. In DNA form, the CDR3 reads TGTGCCAGCAGCCAAGAGGGTAGACTAGCGGGGGGGCGAGAGACCCAGTACTTC.

The J gene is TRBJ1-6, the V gene TRBV28, with TRBD1 matching over 9 bases. The V and J ends lost 8 bases and 0 bases, in that order; junction bases with no gene match: 14. Germline V gene data show CDR1 as MDHEN and CDR2 as SYDVKM. There are 19 residues in the CDR3. The CDR3 DNA reads TGTGCCAGCGAACCGGAACAGGGGGCCCAAAGCTCCTATAATTCACCCCTCCACTTT. Amino acids: CASEPEQGAQSSYNSPLHF.

Regarding this clone: The germline gene is not matched at one end of the junction; a read error may be the cause. V gene TRBV7-7 combines with J gene TRBJ2-3; 10 bases align to TRBD1. This CDR3 is built from 16 residues. Germline V CDR1 and CDR2: SSHAT, FNYEAQ (reference sequence). The CDR3 sequence: CASSLGQGVGTDTQYF. The CDR3 coding sequence is TGTGCTAGCAGCTTAGGACAGGGGGTAGGCACAGATACGCAGTATTTT.

This chain joins TRBV11-3 and TRBJ2-3; 9 nucleotides agree with TRBD2. The germline V gene has CDR1 SGHNT and CDR2 YENEEA. This CDR3 spans 14 amino acids. Unmatched junction bases numbered 2, after V lost 3 bases and J lost 4 bases. The CDR3 sequence is CASSFSGGADTQYF. CDR3 DNA: TGTGCCAGCAGCTTTAGCGGGGGCGCAGATACGCAGTATTTT.

This sequence joins TRBV11-2 and TRBJ2-2, with TRBD2 matching 8 bases. Germline V gene data show CDR1 as SGHAT and CDR2 as FQNNGV. After removal of 5 bases from V and 2 bases from J, the junction contained 10 bases not matched to a gene. The CDR3 loop spans 17 amino acids. In DNA form, the CDR3 reads TGTGCCAGCAGCACTCCAAGCGGGAGCACAAACACCGGGGAGCTGTTTTTT. The encoded protein is CASSTPSGSTNTGELFF.

The V gene is TRBV29-1, the J gene TRBJ1-1, with D perhaps matching TRBD1 (5 bases). The CDR3 extends over 13 amino acids. V was pared by 7 bases and J by 1 base, with 13 bases between. Germline V gene data show CDR1 as SQVTM and CDR2 as ANQGSEA. CDR3 DNA: TGCAGCGCTAGGGACTACTCGAACACTGAAGCTTTCTTT. It specifies CSARDYSNTEAFF.

Concerning this clone: Relative to the germline gene, one junction end is altered; a read error may explain this. In the same sample, other DNA sequences code for this CDR3. V gene TRBV2 combines with J gene TRBJ2-7; 14 bases are a match to TRBD2. The CDR3 sequence is 16 residues long. CDR1 and CDR2 from the germline V gene are SNHLY and FYNNEI. CDR3 sequence: CASSEVGLAGGGEQYF. The CDR3 coding sequence is TGTGCCAGCAGCGAAGTCGGACTAGCGGGGGGCGGCGAGCAGTACTTC.

The gene calls are TRBV28 and TRBJ1-2; 9 positions agree with TRBD1. With 3 bases clipped from V and 7 bases from J, the junction kept 9 bases outside the gene matches. This CDR3 has 15 residues. CDR1 is MDHEN and CDR2 is SYDVKM in the germline V gene. Here the CDR3 DNA reads TGTGCCAGCAGTTTTTCCGGACAGGGGTACGGTGGCTACACCTTC. Its protein product is CASSFSGQGYGGYTF.